The entry that follows covers one T cell receptor (beta chain) sequence. This sample is part of a study of control samples from healthy donors and cancer patients. Assay used: immunoSEQ multiplex PCR; TCRdb lists only in-frame clones, some missing. The sample carries 65,000 to 75,000 clones, roughly 87% recorded once. The sequence came from a woman aged 50 to 60 in good health. The sample was blood.

CDR3 bases: TGTGCCAGCAGCCCGCTCTTGATCGGGGGCTATGGCTACACCTTC. Its translation is CASSPLLIGGYGYTF. This chain uses TRBV6-5 with TRBJ1-2; D might be TRBD1 (5 bases). Per germline, CDR1 MNHEY and CDR2 SVGAGI. The CDR3 has 15 amino acids. V shed 6 bases and J shed 4 bases, with 18 bases lying between them.